A selection of T cell receptor beta chains follows, all from one sample in a study of T cells in Graves' hyperthyroidism and ophthalmopathy. TCRdb re-called the multiplex PCR reads through MiXCR, storing one row per CDR3 protein. The profile shows 450,000 to 500,000 distinct CDR3 sequences, around a fifth of them singletons. Material: blood. The receptors stem from a woman in her seventies with Graves' ophthalmopathy. The CDR3 runs from the conserved cysteine through the conserved F or W. The order of the fields is D gene, J gene, V gene, clone size, CDR3 protein, CDR3 DNA. D genes are given only for firm matches. Size values are once, few and many counts, or a class for expanded clones, and some rows have none.

>NA|TRBJ1-6|TRBV10-1|few
CASSDEYSGSPLHF
TGCGCCAGCAGTGATGAATACTCGGGATCACCCCTCCACTTT
>TRBD2|TRBJ2-7|TRBV12-3/TRBV12-4|NA
CASSSRQGTSGRNYEQYF
TGTGCCAGCAGCTCTAGACAGGGGACTAGCGGACGAAACTACGAGCAGTACTTC
>TRBD1|TRBJ2-1|TRBV19|few
CASSTSGDSYNEQFF
TGTGCCAGTAGTACCTCAGGGGACAGCTACAATGAGCAGTTCTTC
>TRBD1|TRBJ1-3|TRBV6-5|NA
CASSYTGQGGGNTIYF
TGTGCCAGCAGTTACACAGGACAGGGTGGTGGAAACACCATATATTTT
>TRBD2|TRBJ2-7|TRBV11-2|NA
CASSNSGVTYEQYF
TGTGCCAGCAGCAATAGCGGGGTCACCTACGAGCAGTACTTC
>NA|TRBJ2-1|TRBV6-2/TRBV6-3|many
CASSLEGQEQFF
TGTGCCAGCAGTTTGGAGGGCCAGGAGCAGTTCTTC
>NA|TRBJ1-2|TRBV5-6|NA
CASSFTKNYGYTF
TGTGCCAGCAGCTTCACCAAAAACTATGGCTACACCTTC
>NA|TRBJ1-1|TRBV9|NA
CASSAAQGTEAFF
TGTGCCAGCAGCGCGGCCCAGGGCACTGAAGCTTTCTTT
>TRBD1|TRBJ2-7|TRBV5-1|NA
CASSLRAGGSYEQYF
TGCGCCAGCAGCTTGAGGGCAGGGGGCAGCTACGAGCAGTACTTC
>TRBD2|TRBJ2-1|TRBV9|NA
CASSTGLVSEQFF
TGTGCCAGCAGCACAGGACTAGTCTCTGAGCAGTTCTTC
>NA|TRBJ2-2|TRBV7-9|NA
CASSPQLTANTGELFF
TGTGCCAGCAGCCCCCAACTGACAGCAAACACCGGGGAGCTGTTTTTT
>TRBD2|TRBJ2-3|TRBV10-1|NA
CASSTQTSGTNTQYF
TGCGCCAGTAGTACCCAGACTAGCGGCACAAATACGCAGTATTTT
>TRBD2|TRBJ2-7|TRBV12-3/TRBV12-4|NA
CASSSAGVLAGPNEQYF
TGTGCCAGCAGTAGCGCCGGGGTACTAGCGGGCCCCAACGAGCAGTACTTC
>NA|TRBJ1-1|TRBV9|NA
CASSAVGEGANEAFF
TGTGCCAGCAGCGCCGTTGGGGAGGGAGCTAATGAAGCTTTCTTT
>NA|TRBJ2-6|TRBV11-1|NA
CASSLVPSFTSGANVLTF
TGTGCCAGCAGCTTAGTCCCCTCCTTCACATCTGGGGCCAACGTCCTGACTTTC
>TRBD2|TRBJ2-1|TRBV27|NA
CASSLLLAGDYNEQFF
TGTGCCAGCAGTTTGTTGTTAGCGGGAGATTACAATGAGCAGTTCTTC
>NA|TRBJ2-4|TRBV6-2/TRBV6-3|few
CASSYGAGEGDIQYF
TGTGCCAGCAGTTACGGCGCAGGGGAAGGGGACATTCAGTACTTC
>NA|TRBJ1-6|TRBV3-1|NA
CASSRWGAPLHF
TGTGCCAGCAGCCGCTGGGGAGCACCCCTCCACTTT
>TRBD2|TRBJ2-1|TRBV20-1|NA
CSARDGLGLAVNNEQFF
TGCAGTGCTAGAGATGGCCTTGGACTAGCGGTTAATAATGAGCAGTTCTTC
>NA|TRBJ2-7|TRBV27|NA
CASSLKGGWSYEQYF
TGTGCCAGCAGTTTAAAGGGAGGATGGTCCTACGAGCAGTACTTC
>NA|TRBJ1-1|TRBV12-3/TRBV12-4|many
CASSLSQLNTEAFF
TGTGCCAGCAGTTTGTCACAGCTGAACACTGAAGCTTTCTTT
>NA|TRBJ1-5|TRBV19|few
CASSIWGNQPQHF
TGTGCCAGTAGTATTTGGGGGAATCAGCCCCAGCATTTT
>NA|TRBJ2-7|TRBV10-3|few
CAISGTQKPYEQYF
TGTGCCATCAGTGGGACCCAAAAACCCTACGAGCAGTACTTC
>TRBD2|TRBJ2-3|TRBV6-1|NA
CASSPTVAGGGTDTQYF
TGTGCCAGCAGTCCAACAGTAGCGGGAGGCGGGACAGATACGCAGTATTTT
>TRBD1|TRBJ2-7|TRBV15|many
CATSRVRGQIHEQYF
TGTGCCACCAGCAGAGTCAGGGGGCAGATCCACGAGCAGTACTTC
>TRBD1|TRBJ1-1|TRBV6-1|many
CASSSGQPMNTEAFF
TGTGCCAGCAGTTCGGGACAGCCGATGAACACTGAAGCTTTCTTT
>NA|TRBJ2-7|TRBV11-2|NA
CASSGGGGLREQYF
TGTGCCAGCAGCGGGGGCGGGGGACTTCGCGAGCAGTACTTC
>NA|TRBJ2-1|TRBV10-1|few
CASSELTGSYNEQFF
TGCGCCAGCAGTGAGTTAACGGGCAGTTACAATGAGCAGTTCTTC
>NA|TRBJ2-1|TRBV15|NA
CATSRDMGGNEQFF
TGTGCCACCAGCAGAGATATGGGGGGCAATGAGCAGTTCTTC
>NA|TRBJ1-5|TRBV2|many
CASSDPNQPQHF
TGTGCCAGCAGTGACCCCAATCAGCCCCAGCATTTT
>NA|TRBJ2-7|TRBV10-3|NA
CAISELGPRTYEQYF
TGTGCCATCAGTGAGCTGGGACCGCGGACCTACGAGCAGTACTTC
>NA|TRBJ1-1|TRBV6-1|many
CASSSTGTNTEAFF
TGTGCCAGCAGTTCAACCGGGACTAACACTGAAGCTTTCTTT
>NA|TRBJ2-1|TRBV5-1|few
CASRVGTYNEQFF
TGCGCCAGCAGGGTCGGTACCTACAATGAGCAGTTCTTC
>TRBD2|TRBJ2-1|TRBV5-1|few
CASTIAGWGRGNEQFF
TGCGCCAGCACCATAGCGGGATGGGGGCGGGGCAATGAGCAGTTCTTC
>NA|TRBJ1-5|TRBV9|NA
CASSVVGGVVQPQHF
TGTGCCAGCAGCGTAGTGGGTGGGGTTGTACAGCCCCAGCATTTT
>NA|TRBJ2-1|TRBV28|many
CASSSSGTWSEQFF
TGTGCCAGCAGTTCTTCCGGGACTTGGAGTGAGCAGTTCTTC
>TRBD1|TRBJ2-1|TRBV6-2/TRBV6-3|many
CASSHRDRRANEQFF
TGTGCCAGCAGTCACAGGGACAGGCGGGCAAATGAGCAGTTCTTC
>TRBD1|TRBJ1-5|TRBV18|NA
CASSRDRGTNQPQHF
TGTGCCAGCTCACGAGACAGGGGAACCAATCAGCCCCAGCATTTT
>NA|TRBJ2-2|TRBV15|NA
CATTTGNTGELFF
TGTGCCACCACGACAGGGAACACCGGGGAGCTGTTTTTT
>TRBD1|TRBJ1-2|TRBV15|NA
CATSRPRTGNYGYTF
TGTGCCACCAGCAGACCGCGGACAGGGAACTATGGCTACACCTTC
>TRBD1|TRBJ2-5|TRBV30|many
CAWGQGRETQYF
TGTGCCTGGGGACAGGGGAGGGAGACCCAGTACTTC
>NA|TRBJ2-1|TRBV20-1|NA
CSAPTSSGRHNEQFF
TGCAGTGCTCCCACGAGTAGCGGCCGCCACAATGAGCAGTTCTTC
>NA|TRBJ1-3|TRBV6-5|NA
CASSYSPGSAGNTIYF
TGTGCCAGCAGTTACTCCCCCGGGTCAGCTGGAAACACCATATATTTT
>NA|TRBJ1-1|TRBV4-1|NA
CASSQNPGSRGEHTEAFF
TGCGCCAGCAGCCAGAACCCAGGCTCTAGGGGGGAGCACACTGAAGCTTTCTTT
>TRBD2|TRBJ2-7|TRBV27|many
CASSPSRGRANEQYF
TGTGCCAGCAGTCCCTCCCGCGGGAGGGCCAACGAGCAGTACTTC
>TRBD1|TRBJ2-7|TRBV29-1|few
CSADTGGSSYEQYF
TGCAGCGCGGACACAGGGGGGAGCTCCTACGAGCAGTACTTC
>TRBD2|TRBJ2-5|TRBV9|NA
CASSPLGRVQETQYF
TGTGCCAGCAGCCCCCTAGGGAGGGTACAAGAGACCCAGTACTTC
>TRBD1|TRBJ1-4|TRBV3-1|NA
CASSQNRGLSEKLFF
TGTGCCAGCAGCCAGAACAGGGGGCTCTCTGAAAAACTGTTTTTT
>TRBD1|TRBJ2-7|TRBV6-1|NA
CASSQIPGQTYEQYF
TGTGCCAGCAGTCAGATCCCGGGACAGACCTACGAGCAGTACTTC
>NA|TRBJ1-5|TRBV28|once
CASSLPEEKGQPQHF
TGTGCCAGCAGTTTGCCCGAGGAGAAAGGACAGCCCCAGCATTTT
>NA|TRBJ1-4|TRBV18|NA
CASSPPSTGRMGKLFF
TGTGCCAGCTCACCACCGAGCACAGGGAGAATGGGAAAACTGTTTTTT
>TRBD2|TRBJ2-7|TRBV20-1|NA
CSARVLAGVYEQYF
TGCAGTGCTAGAGTTCTAGCGGGGGTCTACGAGCAGTACTTC